This T cell receptor (beta chain) was captured in a study of shared clonotypes between healthy human individuals. The CDR3 runs to 14 residues. Germline lookup yields CDR1 LNHDA and CDR2 SQIVND (reference sequence). V gave up 7 bases and J gave up 1 base; unmatched junction bases: 4. The table came from immunoSEQ multiplex PCR; TCRdb's copy has only in-frame clones and leaves some out. The table includes about 460,000 clones, 60% to 80% detected once. The sample consisted of PBMCs. The TCR originated in a woman between 35 and 50 years old in good health. Some clones in this sample may be carry-over from other donors' samples. This chain joins TRBV19 and TRBJ1-1, with 9 nucleotides matching TRBD1. The CDR3 loop reads CASIPGQGNTEAFF. The CDR3 DNA follows: TGTGCCAGTATCCCGGGACAGGGGAACACTGAAGCTTTCTTT.